The 26 T cell receptor beta chains below were found in one sample sequenced in a study of a mutant IDH1 vaccine in newly diagnosed glioma. Profiling relied on immunoSEQ multiplex PCR, and the TCRdb table lists in-frame clones only, not all of them. The sample contains around 37,000 clones, 80% to 95% of which appear only once. Time point specified: baseline, week 1 (first vaccination visit). This sample's treatment: pre-vaccination baseline after standard-of-care therapy. Sequenced material: PBMCs, taken from a glioma patient treated with radiotherapy, temozolomide or both. The source of these receptors is a man aged 18-30 years with glioma.

The chain employs TRBV29-1 and TRBJ2-1, with a tentative D call TRBD2 (6 bases). Deletions cut 3 bases from V and 3 bases from J, with 9 bases between. CDR3 length: 13 amino acids. Per germline, CDR1 SQVTM and CDR2 ANQGSEA. CDR3 DNA sequence: TGCAGCGTTGACACGCGGGGCTACAATGAGCAGTTCTTC. This codes for CSVDTRGYNEQFF.

The chain is built from TRBV6-1 and TRBJ2-2; possible D gene TRBD1, 5 bases. Germline V CDR1 and CDR2: MNHNS, SASEGT. Deletions cut 10 bases from V and 1 base from J, with 10 bases between. The CDR3 contains 13 residues. The CDR3 reads CATPGQNTGELFF. Here the CDR3 DNA reads TGTGCCACCCCAGGGCAGAACACCGGGGAGCTGTTTTTT.

This chain connects TRBV6-5 to TRBJ1-2; D ambiguous. The germline gives CDR1 MNHEY, CDR2 SVGAGI. Trimming cost V 6 bases and J 5 bases, with 19 bases left between them. The CDR3 runs 15 residues. This CDR3 reads CASRRSARPQYGYTF. The CDR3 nucleotides read TGTGCCAGCAGACGGTCCGCCCGTCCCCAGTATGGCTACACCTTC.

The chain recombines TRBV6-5 with TRBJ1-2; weak D call: TRBD1 (5 bases). V was pared by 2 bases and J by 2 bases, with 12 bases between. Germline CDR1 and CDR2: MNHEY and SVGAGI. The CDR3 loop spans 15 amino acids. The CDR3 reads CASSYNGAGNYGYTF. DNA for the CDR3: TGTGCCAGCAGTTACAATGGGGCGGGGAACTATGGCTACACCTTC.

This clone has just a few counts. The chain recombines TRBV4-3 with TRBJ1-1; the D gene is possibly TRBD1 (6 bases). Germline values: CDR1 LGHNA, CDR2 YSLEER. CDR3 length: 14 amino acids. V dropped 2 bases and J dropped 5 bases, with 12 bases sitting between them. As DNA, the CDR3 is TGCGCCAGCAGCCAAACCCAGGGGAGAACTGAAGCTTTCTTT. Translation: CASSQTQGRTEAFF.

This sequence joins TRBV6-1 and TRBJ1-1; the D is unclear. The CDR3 length is 14 residues. Per germline, CDR1 MNHNS and CDR2 SASEGT. Trimming shortened V by 5 bases and J by 3 bases, and 13 bases separated the two germline ends. This chain's CDR3 is CASSSQLGDTEAFF. The CDR3 DNA reads as TGTGCCAGCAGTTCTCAACTCGGAGACACTGAAGCTTTCTTT.

This clone was counted a single time. The chain has TRBV7-9 and TRBJ2-7, with 11 bases that match TRBD2. V shed 4 bases, J shed 4 bases, and the junction held 12 bases outside the gene matches. Germline values: CDR1 SEHNR, CDR2 FQNEAQ (reference sequence). This CDR3 has 17 amino acids. Written as DNA, the CDR3 is TGTGCCAGCAGCTCATCTAATATGGGACTAGCGGTTTACGAGCAGTACTTC. Residues: CASSSSNMGLAVYEQYF.

The chain is built from TRBV15 and TRBJ1-1, with D possibly matching TRBD1 (6 bases). V lost 2 bases and J 4 bases, leaving 14 bases between the germline ends. Germline V gene sequence: CDR1 LNHNV, CDR2 YYDKDF (reference sequence). This CDR3 is 15 amino acids long. The CDR3 DNA reads TGTGCCACCAGCAGACGGCAGGGGTCGGGCACTGAAGCTTTCTTT. Residues: CATSRRQGSGTEAFF.

Only one count was recorded for this clone. The J gene is TRBJ2-1, the V gene TRBV11-2, with TRBD2 matching over 7 bases. Germline V gene data show CDR1 as SGHAT and CDR2 as FQNNGV. The CDR3 covers 15 residues. Unmatched junction bases numbered 12, after V lost 8 bases and J lost 5 bases. Here the CDR3 reads CASAQLAKGHNEQFF. The CDR3 DNA follows: TGTGCCAGCGCCCAACTAGCGAAGGGCCACAATGAGCAGTTCTTC.

The rearrangement joins TRBV9 to TRBJ1-2, with D possibly TRBD1 on 5 matching bases. The CDR3 covers 16 residues. Germline V gene sequence: CDR1 SGDLS, CDR2 YYNGEE. V was clipped by 7 bases and J by 6 bases, with 25 bases between them. Here the CDR3 DNA reads TGTGCCAGCCTACTCTCCCGGGCCAAAAGGGACGATGGCTACACCTTC. Protein sequence: CASLLSRAKRDDGYTF.

The V call is TRBV7-9, the J call TRBJ2-4; tentatively, D is TRBD1 (7 bases). This CDR3 region has 16 residues. CDR1 and CDR2 from the germline V gene are SEHNR and FQNEAQ (reference sequence). V was pared by 1 base and J by 12 bases, with 22 bases between. CDR3 loop: CASSLERGQGGGPQYF. CDR3 nucleotides: TGTGCCAGCAGCTTAGAGAGGGGGCAGGGGGGCGGCCCTCAGTACTTC.

The chain carries TRBV4-2 and TRBJ2-5, with D hard to call. V was shortened by 0 bases and J by 4 bases, with 15 bases between the two germline ends. Germline CDR1 LGHNA, CDR2 YNFKEQ. The CDR3 covers 16 residues. CDR3 amino acids: CASSQEWTLVLETQYF. The CDR3 DNA sequence: TGTGCCAGCAGCCAAGAGTGGACCCTGGTTTTAGAGACCCAGTACTTC.

The CDR3 region has the DNA TGCAGCGTTGAAGAGACAGGGTTGATAAACACTGAAGCTTTCTTT. Protein product: CSVEETGLINTEAFF. The V gene is TRBV29-1, the J gene TRBJ1-1; 7 bases fit TRBD1. With V trimmed by 0 bases and J by 2 bases, 6 bases remained unmatched. Germline-derived CDR1 and CDR2 are SQVTM and ANQGSEA. The CDR3 extends over 15 amino acids.

V gene TRBV29-1 combines with J gene TRBJ2-1, with 12 nucleotides matching TRBD2. V dropped 5 bases and J dropped 8; count of bases not matched to a gene: 10. Germline V gene sequence: CDR1 SQVTM, CDR2 ANQGSEA. CDR3 size: 15 residues. CDR3 DNA: TGCAGCGTTTCCCCGACTAGCGGGAGTCGGGATGAGCAGTTCTTC. Its protein product is CSVSPTSGSRDEQFF.

V gene TRBV28 combines with J gene TRBJ1-1, with no clear D. CDR3 size: 13 residues. Germline lookup yields CDR1 MDHEN and CDR2 SYDVKM. V was trimmed by 3 bases and J by 3 bases, leaving 8 bases between them. The CDR3 region is CASSLGFDTEAFF. The CDR3 region has the DNA TGTGCCAGCAGTTTGGGGTTCGACACTGAAGCTTTCTTT.

The chain has TRBV4-3 and TRBJ2-1, with 16 positions matching TRBD2. V lost 4 bases and J lost 7; bases outside the gene matches: 1. There are 15 residues in the CDR3. Germline loops: CDR1 LGHNA, CDR2 YSLEER. The CDR3 loop reads CASSRGLAGGNEQFF. The CDR3 DNA follows: TGCGCCAGCAGCCGGGGACTAGCGGGAGGGAATGAGCAGTTCTTC.

This rearrangement joins TRBV6-6 to TRBJ1-2, with D possibly matching TRBD1 (5 bases). Trimming removed 8 bases at V and 5 bases at J, with 15 bases between. Germline V gene sequence: CDR1 MNHNY, CDR2 SVGAGI (reference sequence). CDR3 length equals 13 residues. The CDR3 spells CASAGRAGYGYTF. DNA for the CDR3: TGTGCCAGCGCCGGCAGGGCGGGTTATGGCTACACCTTC.

The rearrangement links TRBV6-6 to TRBJ1-1; D gene ambiguous. Looked up from germline, CDR1 is MNHNY and CDR2 is SVGAGI (reference sequence). The CDR3 has 13 amino acids. The V end was cut by 1 base, the J end by 7 bases, with 10 bases between. CDR3 DNA sequence: TGTGCCAGCAGTTACTATGGCCTCAGTGAAGCTTTCTTT. Protein product: CASSYYGLSEAFF.

The V gene is TRBV7-9, the J gene TRBJ1-1; D uncertain. The CDR3 has 12 residues. V lost 6 bases and J 7 bases, leaving 12 bases between the germline ends. Germline V CDR1 and CDR2: SEHNR, FQNEAQ (reference sequence). The DNA of the CDR3 is TGTGCCAGCAGAACTGGACCCAGTGAAGCTTTCTTT. Encoded protein: CASRTGPSEAFF.

The chain recombines TRBV19 with TRBJ1-5; D call uncertain. The CDR3 is made up of 12 amino acids. V was shortened by 2 bases and J by 6 bases, with 5 bases between the two germline ends. The germline gives CDR1 LNHDA, CDR2 SQIVND (reference sequence). The CDR3 sequence is CASSIPFQPQHF. In DNA, the CDR3 is TGTGCCAGTAGTATACCTTTTCAGCCCCAGCATTTT.

V is TRBV10-3 and J is TRBJ2-1, with 9 bases identical to TRBD1. Germline V CDR1 and CDR2: ENHRY, SYGVKD. J gave up 9 bases and V 2 bases, and 8 bases lay outside the gene matches. The CDR3 is 15 amino acids. The CDR3 bases are TGTGCCATCAGTGAGGGACAGGGGAATATTGGTGAGCAGTTCTTC. Protein sequence: CAISEGQGNIGEQFF.

The chain uses TRBV18 and TRBJ1-2; D may be TRBD1 (5 bases). The CDR3 is 14 amino acids. CDR1 is KGHSH, CDR2 LQKENI, per germline. V was shortened by 6 bases and J by 4 bases, with 15 bases between the two germline ends. The CDR3 DNA follows: TGTGCCAGCTCCCGGTTAGGGGCAGGCTATGGCTACACCTTC. Its protein is CASSRLGAGYGYTF.

The chain uses TRBV16 and TRBJ2-1; the D is unclear. Trimming removed 1 base from V and 0 bases from J, with 10 bases in between. CDR1 is KGHSY, CDR2 FQNENV, per germline. The CDR3 sequence is 16 residues long. The CDR3 bases are TGTGCCAGCAGCCAATTAGGCAGCAACTCCTACAATGAGCAGTTCTTC. It translates to CASSQLGSNSYNEQFF.

The chain joins TRBV25-1 to TRBJ1-1; D unresolved. CDR3 length: 11 amino acids. Deletions cut 4 bases from V and 8 bases from J, with 8 bases between. Germline CDR1 is MGHDK and CDR2 is SYGVNS. This CDR3 is CASSAGYEAFF. As DNA, the CDR3 is TGTGCCAGCAGTGCGGGGTACGAAGCTTTCTTT. Based on the CDR3 plus reference TRBV25-1 and TRBJ1-1, the full variable domain is EADIYQTPRYLVIGTGKKITLECSQTMGHDKMYWYQQDPGMELHLIHYSYGVNSTEKGDLSSESTVSRIRTEHFPLTLESARPSHTSQYLCASSAGYEAFFGQGTRLTVV.

This chain uses TRBV4-2 with TRBJ1-1, with D uncertain. Trimming removed 4 bases from V and 3 bases from J, with 9 bases in between. The CDR3 loop spans 13 amino acids. Germline-derived CDR1 and CDR2 are LGHNA and YNFKEQ. In nucleotides, the CDR3 is TGTGCCAGCAGCCCCCTTGGGGACACTGAAGCTTTCTTT. This sequence encodes CASSPLGDTEAFF.

This chain links TRBV4-1 with TRBJ2-5, with 9 bases matching TRBD1. With 4 bases clipped from V and 3 bases from J, the junction kept 9 bases outside the gene matches. The CDR3 is 16 amino acids. Germline CDR1 is MGHRA and CDR2 is YSYEKL. The CDR3 spells CASSRLVQGAKETQYF. CDR3 nucleotides: TGCGCCAGCAGCCGGCTGGTACAGGGGGCGAAAGAGACCCAGTACTTC.